The present T cell receptor (beta chain) was sequenced within a study of blood T cell repertoires in COVID-19. Study-level information: Acute-phase and convalescent COVID-19 samples originated in the United States, Italy and Spain. PBMCs, B-cell-depleted T cells, or T cells provided the cDNA or gDNA that made up the material.

The CDR3 totals 14 residues. V shed 7 bases and J shed 3 bases, with 15 bases lying between them. The V gene's germline CDR1 is SGHRS and CDR2 YFSETQ. Per the original data handling: Nucleated cell number was recorded as an estimate derived from reference gene primer amplification. Only in-frame clones appear in the TCRdb table, and some are missing; sequencing was by immunoSEQ multiplex PCR. The DNA was the basis for D and trimming; V, J and clone size are from that table. The data show 70,000 or so clones, more than 80% seen once. The sequenced sample was peripheral blood. The chain joins TRBV5-1 to TRBJ2-3; a weak D match, TRBD2 (6 bases). The TCR sequence derives from a woman of 80 years or more with active COVID-19. Written as DNA, the CDR3 is TGCGCCAGCGGGAGTGGGCGGGAAACAGATACGCAGTATTTT. Its protein is CASGSGRETDTQYF.